A selection of T cell receptor beta chains follows, all from one sample in a study of T cells in Graves' hyperthyroidism and ophthalmopathy. TCRdb re-called the multiplex PCR reads through MiXCR, storing one row per CDR3 protein. The table has about 400,000 distinct CDR3 sequences, about 15% seen once; the top ten hold approximately 32%. What was sequenced was blood. The receptors were gathered from a woman in her thirties with Graves' hyperthyroidism. Both conserved end residues are part of each CDR3. A D gene is named only where the DNA matches it firmly. Only part of the rows carry a size: once, few, many, or a class if the clone is expanded.

size: few
D: NA
length: 13
V: TRBV12-3/TRBV12-4
J: TRBJ1-5
DNA: TGTGCCAGCAAGAGGGCCAGCAATCAGCCCCAGCATTTT
CDR3: CASKRASNQPQHF

size: many
D: NA
length: 14
V: TRBV7-2
J: TRBJ2-7
DNA: TGTGCCAGCAGCGTCGGGACCATCTCCTACGAGCAGTACTTC
CDR3: CASSVGTISYEQYF

size: NA
D: TRBD2
length: 16
V: TRBV4-2
J: TRBJ2-5
DNA: TGTGCCAGCAGCCCTATAGCGGGAGGCTACCAAGAGACCCAGTACTTC
CDR3: CASSPIAGGYQETQYF

size: NA
D: NA
length: 15
V: TRBV4-1
J: TRBJ2-4
DNA: TGCGCCAGCAGCCAAGGATATGGGACCAAAAACATTCAGTACTTC
CDR3: CASSQGYGTKNIQYF

size: many
D: TRBD1
length: 17
V: TRBV27
J: TRBJ2-2
DNA: TGTGCCAGCACTTTGGGACAGGGTCATACGAACACCGGGGAGCTGTTTTTT
CDR3: CASTLGQGHTNTGELFF

size: NA
D: NA
length: 15
V: TRBV5-1
J: TRBJ1-5
DNA: TGCGCCAGCAGCTTGGGGGGGCAGCTAAATCAGCCCCAGCATTTT
CDR3: CASSLGGQLNQPQHF

size: few
D: NA
length: 14
V: TRBV3-1
J: TRBJ1-6
DNA: TGTGCCAGCAGCCAAAGCGACTATAATTCACCCCTCCACTTT
CDR3: CASSQSDYNSPLHF

size: many
D: TRBD2
length: 16
V: TRBV3-1
J: TRBJ2-5
DNA: TGTGCCAGCACCGGACTAGCAGGTAGTGGTATCGAGACCCAGTACTTC
CDR3: CASTGLAGSGIETQYF

size: NA
D: TRBD1
length: 14
V: TRBV19
J: TRBJ1-2
DNA: TGTGCCAGTAGGCCACAGGGGGCGCCGGGAGGCTACACCTTC
CDR3: CASRPQGAPGGYTF

size: many
D: NA
length: 14
V: TRBV7-2
J: TRBJ2-7
DNA: TGTGCCAGCAGCTTAGATGCTAGTCCCTTAGGGCAGTACTTC
CDR3: CASSLDASPLGQYF

size: many
D: NA
length: 15
V: TRBV20-1
J: TRBJ1-2
DNA: TGCAGTGCTAGAGGCGGTCAGGGGTCCGACTATGGCTACACCTTC
CDR3: CSARGGQGSDYGYTF

size: many
D: NA
length: 11
V: TRBV3-1
J: TRBJ2-2
DNA: TGTGCCAGCAAGGTGGCCGGGGAGCTGTTTTTT
CDR3: CASKVAGELFF

size: many
D: NA
length: 17
V: TRBV12-3/TRBV12-4
J: TRBJ1-2
DNA: TGTGCCAGCAGTTTCTGGTCCGGGACACCGACTAACTATGGCTACACCTTC
CDR3: CASSFWSGTPTNYGYTF

size: many
D: TRBD2
length: 16
V: TRBV7-9
J: TRBJ2-3
DNA: TGTGCCAGCAGCCCTCAACTAGCGGGGCCCACAGATACGCAGTATTTT
CDR3: CASSPQLAGPTDTQYF

size: many
D: NA
length: 17
V: TRBV24-1
J: TRBJ2-5
DNA: TGTGCCACCAGTGAGGCCCGGGGGGCGAAGCATCAAGAGACCCAGTACTTC
CDR3: CATSEARGAKHQETQYF

size: few
D: NA
length: 13
V: TRBV7-9
J: TRBJ2-5
DNA: TGTGCCAGCAGCCGCGGGACTCAAGAGACCCAGTACTTC
CDR3: CASSRGTQETQYF

size: few
D: TRBD2
length: 18
V: TRBV11-2
J: TRBJ2-1
DNA: TGTGCCAGCAGCAAGACTAGCGGGAGGGGAGGCACCTACAATGAGCAGTTCTTC
CDR3: CASSKTSGRGGTYNEQFF

size: many
D: TRBD2
length: 16
V: TRBV5-4
J: TRBJ2-1
DNA: TGTGCCAGCAGCACTCTCCTTACTAGCGGGAGGAATGAGCAGTTCTTC
CDR3: CASSTLLTSGRNEQFF

size: many
D: TRBD1
length: 14
V: TRBV5-1
J: TRBJ1-4
DNA: TGCGCCAGCAGCCTTGGGACAGGCTCCGAAAAACTGTTTTTT
CDR3: CASSLGTGSEKLFF

size: many
D: NA
length: 15
V: TRBV27
J: TRBJ2-7
DNA: TGTGCCAGCAGACCATTGGGCGGGATCAGCTACGAGCAGTACTTC
CDR3: CASRPLGGISYEQYF

size: NA
D: NA
length: 16
V: TRBV5-1
J: TRBJ2-1
DNA: TGCGCCAGCAGCCGTCTTGGGGGGAGCTCCTACAATGAGCAGTTCTTC
CDR3: CASSRLGGSSYNEQFF

size: few
D: TRBD1
length: 14
V: TRBV19
J: TRBJ1-1
DNA: TGTGCCACACAATGGGGCAGGGGGTTCACTGAAGCTTTCTTT
CDR3: CATQWGRGFTEAFF

size: few
D: NA
length: 12
V: TRBV28
J: TRBJ1-6
DNA: TGTGCCAGCTTACGGGTTAATTCACCCCTCCACTTT
CDR3: CASLRVNSPLHF

size: many
D: NA
length: 13
V: TRBV30
J: TRBJ1-2
DNA: TGTGCCTGGAGTGTATCGGGGGTCTATGGCTACACCTTC
CDR3: CAWSVSGVYGYTF

size: NA
D: TRBD1
length: 14
V: TRBV11-2
J: TRBJ1-2
DNA: TGTGCCAGCAGCGGTGGACAGGCGAAAAATGGCTACACCTTC
CDR3: CASSGGQAKNGYTF

size: NA
D: TRBD1
length: 16
V: TRBV7-8
J: TRBJ2-5
DNA: TGTGCCAGCAGCCGCGTCCCGGGACAGGGCCTCGAGACCCAGTACTTC
CDR3: CASSRVPGQGLETQYF

size: many
D: NA
length: 12
V: TRBV11-3
J: TRBJ2-1
DNA: TGTGCCAGCAGCCGACTTATGGGGGAGCAGTTCTTC
CDR3: CASSRLMGEQFF

size: NA
D: TRBD2
length: 17
V: TRBV15
J: TRBJ2-4
DNA: TGTGCCACCAGCAGAGGAATCACCGGGGAGGGCAAAAACATTCAGTACTTC
CDR3: CATSRGITGEGKNIQYF

size: many
D: TRBD2
length: 16
V: TRBV3-1
J: TRBJ2-3
DNA: TGTGCCAGCAGCCAACTAGCGGGAGGGCCTAGAGATACGCAGTATTTT
CDR3: CASSQLAGGPRDTQYF

size: NA
D: NA
length: 13
V: TRBV6-1
J: TRBJ2-1
DNA: TGTGCCAGCAGTCGGACTCTAAAGGGAGAGCAGTTCTTC
CDR3: CASSRTLKGEQFF

size: few
D: TRBD1
length: 15
V: TRBV6-6
J: TRBJ1-5
DNA: TGTGCCAGCAGTTACGGGACAGGGCACAATCAGCCCCAGCATTTT
CDR3: CASSYGTGHNQPQHF

size: few
D: NA
length: 15
V: TRBV3-1
J: TRBJ2-1
DNA: TGTGCCAGCAGCCAGAGGAACCCCTTTTACAATGAGCAGTTCTTC
CDR3: CASSQRNPFYNEQFF

size: once
D: TRBD1
length: 15
V: TRBV28
J: TRBJ1-5
DNA: TGTGCCAGCAGTTCGACCGGGACAGACAATCAGCCCCAGCATTTT
CDR3: CASSSTGTDNQPQHF

size: few
D: TRBD1
length: 15
V: TRBV4-1
J: TRBJ1-2
DNA: TGCGCCAGCAACCAGCTCACAGGGGTGGGCTATGGCTACACCTTC
CDR3: CASNQLTGVGYGYTF

size: NA
D: TRBD2
length: 14
V: TRBV20-1
J: TRBJ2-2
DNA: TGCAGTGCTAGAGACACCGGGAGGCCGGGGGAGCTGTTTTTT
CDR3: CSARDTGRPGELFF

size: many
D: NA
length: 11
V: TRBV7-2
J: TRBJ2-3
DNA: TGTGCCAGCAGCCAAACTCCGGCGCAGTATTTT
CDR3: CASSQTPAQYF

size: many
D: NA
length: 16
V: TRBV20-1
J: TRBJ2-1
DNA: TGCAGTGCCCATGTTGGGGGCGGGAGCACCTACAATGAGCAGTTCTTC
CDR3: CSAHVGGGSTYNEQFF

size: few
D: NA
length: 14
V: TRBV30
J: TRBJ1-5
DNA: TGTGCCTGGAGTGAGACAGCGATCAATCAGCCCCAGCATTTT
CDR3: CAWSETAINQPQHF

size: NA
D: TRBD2
length: 20
V: TRBV6-7
J: TRBJ2-1
DNA: TGTGCCAGCAGTTATCATGCGGAAATAGCGGGAGGGGGATGCGACGATGAGCAGTTCTTC
CDR3: CASSYHAEIAGGGCDDEQFF

size: many
D: NA
length: 17
V: TRBV28
J: TRBJ2-7
DNA: TGTGCCAGCAGTTTAAGTATCGGGGCAGGGAGTTTGAACGAGCAGTACTTC
CDR3: CASSLSIGAGSLNEQYF

size: few
D: TRBD2
length: 17
V: TRBV7-6
J: TRBJ2-3
DNA: TGTGCCAGCAGCTTAGAAGTAGCGGGAGGGTCCGCAGATACGCAGTATTTT
CDR3: CASSLEVAGGSADTQYF

size: many
D: NA
length: 15
V: TRBV27
J: TRBJ1-4
DNA: TGTGCCAGCAGACCCATGATGACCAGTCGGTGGAAACTGTTTTTT
CDR3: CASRPMMTSRWKLFF

size: NA
D: TRBD1
length: 15
V: TRBV3-1
J: TRBJ2-7
DNA: TGTGCCAGCAGTTCCGTAGGGGGCGCTCCCTACGAGCAGTACTTC
CDR3: CASSSVGGAPYEQYF

size: many
D: NA
length: 15
V: TRBV28
J: TRBJ2-4
DNA: TGTGCCAGCAGTCAGATGGCGATAGCCAAAAACATTCAGTACTTC
CDR3: CASSQMAIAKNIQYF

size: NA
D: NA
length: 16
V: TRBV15
J: TRBJ2-3
DNA: TGTGCCACCAGCAGCCCCCACCCAGGGTCAGCAGATACGCAGTATTTT
CDR3: CATSSPHPGSADTQYF

size: many
D: NA
length: 14
V: TRBV30
J: TRBJ1-2
DNA: TGTGCCTGGAGTCCGACGAAACGGAACTATGGCTACACCTTC
CDR3: CAWSPTKRNYGYTF

size: NA
D: NA
length: 18
V: TRBV5-1
J: TRBJ2-6
DNA: TGCGCCAGCAGCTTGTCCCCGGGACTTACTGGTGGGGCCAACGTCCTGACTTTC
CDR3: CASSLSPGLTGGANVLTF

size: NA
D: NA
length: 15
V: TRBV24-1
J: TRBJ2-2
DNA: TGTGCCACCGAGGGTAGCGCTGCGGACACCGGGGAGCTGTTTTTT
CDR3: CATEGSAADTGELFF

size: NA
D: TRBD1
length: 15
V: TRBV2
J: TRBJ2-7
DNA: TGTGCCAGCAGGAAGCCGGGACAGAGATTCTCCGGGCAGTACTTC
CDR3: CASRKPGQRFSGQYF